This note documents a single T cell receptor beta chain sequence. The antigen remains undetermined. The sequenced template was cDNA made from the entire isolated RNA. Assay used: immunoSEQ multiplex PCR; TCRdb lists only in-frame clones, some missing. The table includes 250,000 to 350,000 clones, around 15% detected once. The data originate from a study of beta chain features in type 1 diabetes. Findings and limits, study-wide: At VDJ recombination sites, type 1 diabetes patients had fewer insertions and more deleted nucleotides. Patients with Type 1 diabetes showed moderately but significantly shorter TCRB CDR3s in all four CD4+ subsets.

Each donor gave one heparinised blood draw averaging roughly 100 mL. The specimen was central memory CD4+ T cells from blood. This receptor was obtained from a man aged 25 to 40 in good health.

CDR3: CASSDYPGTGRSGGELFF. The CDR3 DNA follows: TGTGCCAGCAGTGACTATCCCGGGACAGGGCGGTCTGGCGGGGAGCTGTTTTTT. V usage is TRBV6-1 and J usage is TRBJ2-2, with 9 bases fitting TRBD1. V gave up 3 bases and J gave up 7 bases; unmatched junction bases: 15. The CDR3 is 18 amino acids. From germline, CDR1 is MNHNS and CDR2 SASEGT.